The entry below describes one TCR beta chain. This specimen comes from a study of blood T cell repertoires in COVID-19. Study-level information: T cells, B-cell-depleted T cells, or PBMCs provided the cDNA or gDNA that served as material.

Original processing notes: It was from reference gene primer amplification that nucleated cell counts were estimated. Libraries were prepared by immunoSEQ multiplex PCR; TCRdb keeps only in-frame clonotypes and omits some of them. D and trimming come from the DNA, and the V and J calls and clone size come from that table. The data hold more than 95,000 clones, with approximately 82% observed a single time. The CDR3 consists of 16 residues. In germline, CDR1 is SGHAT, CDR2 FQNNGV. Trimming took 1 base from V and 8 from J, leaving 17 bases between them. The receptor comes from a man in his 70s with active or convalescent COVID-19. Sequenced sample: peripheral blood. The J gene is TRBJ1-4, the V gene TRBV11-2; D gene uncertain. The CDR3 sequence is CASSLAPGKVGEKLFF. As DNA, the CDR3 is TGTGCCAGCAGCTTAGCACCCGGGAAGGTTGGGGAAAAACTGTTTTTT.